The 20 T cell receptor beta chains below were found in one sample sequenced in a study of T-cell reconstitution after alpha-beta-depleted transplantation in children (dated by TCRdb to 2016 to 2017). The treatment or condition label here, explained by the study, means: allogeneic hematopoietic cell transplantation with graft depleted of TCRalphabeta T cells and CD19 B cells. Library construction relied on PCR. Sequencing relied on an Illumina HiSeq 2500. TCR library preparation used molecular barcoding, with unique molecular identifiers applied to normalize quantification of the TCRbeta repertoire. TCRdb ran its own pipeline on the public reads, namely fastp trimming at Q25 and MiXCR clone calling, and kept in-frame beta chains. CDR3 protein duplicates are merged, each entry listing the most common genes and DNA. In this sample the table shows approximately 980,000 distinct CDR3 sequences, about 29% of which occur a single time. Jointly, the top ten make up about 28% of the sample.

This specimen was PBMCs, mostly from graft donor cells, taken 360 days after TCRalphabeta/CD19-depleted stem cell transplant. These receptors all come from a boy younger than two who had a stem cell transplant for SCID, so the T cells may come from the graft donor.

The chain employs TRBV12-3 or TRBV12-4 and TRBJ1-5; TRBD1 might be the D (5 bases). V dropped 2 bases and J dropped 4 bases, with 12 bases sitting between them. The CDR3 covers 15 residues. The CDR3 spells CASSLSWGINQPQHF. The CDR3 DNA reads TGTGCCAGCAGTTTATCCTGGGGGATTAATCAGCCCCAGCATTTT.

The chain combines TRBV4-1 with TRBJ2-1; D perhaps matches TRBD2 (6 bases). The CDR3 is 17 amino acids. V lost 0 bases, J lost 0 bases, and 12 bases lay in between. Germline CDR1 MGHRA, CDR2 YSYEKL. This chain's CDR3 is CASSQETAGSSYNEQFF. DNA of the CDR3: TGCGCCAGCAGCCAAGAAACTGCGGGGAGCTCCTACAATGAGCAGTTCTTC.

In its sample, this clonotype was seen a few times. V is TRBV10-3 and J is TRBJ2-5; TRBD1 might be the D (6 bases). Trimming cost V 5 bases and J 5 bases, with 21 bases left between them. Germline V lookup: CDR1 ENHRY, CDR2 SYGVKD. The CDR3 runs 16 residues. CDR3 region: CAISPSPPTGGETQYF. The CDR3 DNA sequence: TGTGCCATCAGTCCTTCCCCCCCGACAGGTGGGGAGACCCAGTACTTC.

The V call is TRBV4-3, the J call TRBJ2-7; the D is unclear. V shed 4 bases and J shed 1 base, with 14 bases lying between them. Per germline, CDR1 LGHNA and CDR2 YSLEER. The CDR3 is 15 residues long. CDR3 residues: CASSRGIVLSYEQYF. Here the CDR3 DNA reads TGCGCCAGCAGCCGAGGAATTGTATTATCCTACGAGCAGTACTTC.

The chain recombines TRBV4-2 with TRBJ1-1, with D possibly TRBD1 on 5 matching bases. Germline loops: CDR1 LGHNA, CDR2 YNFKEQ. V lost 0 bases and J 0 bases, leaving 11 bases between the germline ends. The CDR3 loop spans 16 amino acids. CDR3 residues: CASSQDGGELNTEAFF. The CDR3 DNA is TGTGCCAGCAGCCAAGATGGAGGGGAGTTGAACACTGAAGCTTTCTTT.

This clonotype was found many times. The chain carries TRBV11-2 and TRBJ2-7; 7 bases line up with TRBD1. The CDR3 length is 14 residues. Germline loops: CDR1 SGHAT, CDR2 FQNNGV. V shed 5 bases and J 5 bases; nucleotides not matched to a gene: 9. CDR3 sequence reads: CASSPDRDPHEQYF. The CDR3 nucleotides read TGTGCCAGCAGCCCCGACAGGGACCCCCACGAGCAGTACTTC.

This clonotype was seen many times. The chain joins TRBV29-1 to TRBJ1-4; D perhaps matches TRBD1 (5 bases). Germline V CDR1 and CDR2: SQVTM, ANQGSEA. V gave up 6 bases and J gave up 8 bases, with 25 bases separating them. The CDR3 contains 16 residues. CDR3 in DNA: TGCAGCGTACCCGGCAAGCACTCTCGTTGGGGGGAAAAACTGTTTTTT. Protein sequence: CSVPGKHSRWGEKLFF.

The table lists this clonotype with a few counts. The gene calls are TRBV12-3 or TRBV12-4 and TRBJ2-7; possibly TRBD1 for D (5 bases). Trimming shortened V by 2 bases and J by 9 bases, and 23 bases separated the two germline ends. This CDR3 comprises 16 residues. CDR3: CASSLRGFGSEARQYF. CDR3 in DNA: TGTGCCAGCAGTTTAAGGGGCTTTGGATCTGAAGCTCGGCAGTACTTC.

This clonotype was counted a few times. The CDR3 DNA is TGTGCCACCAGCAGACGGCCAAAGCAAGAGACCCAGTACTTC. Its translation: CATSRRPKQETQYF. The gene calls are TRBV15 and TRBJ2-5; D is undetermined. Per germline, CDR1 LNHNV and CDR2 YYDKDF (reference sequence). The CDR3 runs 14 residues. V lost 2 bases to trimming and J lost 2 bases, with 9 bases between them.

CDR3 protein: CASSLRRGGYISNQPQHF. The CDR3 bases are TGTGCCAGCAGTTTACGCAGGGGTGGGTATATCAGCAATCAGCCCCAGCATTTT. The chain joins TRBV28 to TRBJ1-5; the D gene is possibly TRBD1 (6 bases). V dropped 2 bases and J dropped 1 base, with 18 bases sitting between them. The CDR3 has 18 residues. CDR1 and CDR2 (germline): MDHEN, SYDVKM.

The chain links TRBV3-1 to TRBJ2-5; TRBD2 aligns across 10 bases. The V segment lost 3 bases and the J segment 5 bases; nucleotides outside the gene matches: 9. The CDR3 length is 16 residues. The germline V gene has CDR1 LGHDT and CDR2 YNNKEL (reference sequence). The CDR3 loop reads CASSQGLARSWETQYF. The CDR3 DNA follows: TGTGCCAGCAGCCAGGGACTAGCGCGGTCCTGGGAGACCCAGTACTTC.

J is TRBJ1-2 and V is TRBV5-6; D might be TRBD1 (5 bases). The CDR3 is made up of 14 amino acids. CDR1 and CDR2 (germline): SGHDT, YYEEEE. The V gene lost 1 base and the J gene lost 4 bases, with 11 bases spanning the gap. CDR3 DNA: TGTGCCAGCAGCTTGTGGGGCGTCCGCTATGGCTACACCTTC. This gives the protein CASSLWGVRYGYTF.

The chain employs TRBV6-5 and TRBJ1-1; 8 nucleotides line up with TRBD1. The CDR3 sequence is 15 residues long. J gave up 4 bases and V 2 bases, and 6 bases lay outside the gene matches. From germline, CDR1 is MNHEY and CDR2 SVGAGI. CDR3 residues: CASSYGGTGGTEAFF. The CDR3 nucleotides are TGTGCCAGCAGTTACGGGGGAACAGGGGGCACTGAAGCTTTCTTT.

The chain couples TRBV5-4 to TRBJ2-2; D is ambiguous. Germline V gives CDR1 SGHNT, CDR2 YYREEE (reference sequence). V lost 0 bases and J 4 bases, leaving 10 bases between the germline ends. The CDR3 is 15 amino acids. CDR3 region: CASSLDRARTGELFF. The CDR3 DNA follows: TGTGCCAGCAGCTTGGACCGGGCGCGCACCGGGGAGCTGTTTTTT. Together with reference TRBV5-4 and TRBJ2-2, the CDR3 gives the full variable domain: ETGVTQSPTHLIKTRGQQVTLRCSSQSGHNTVSWYQQALGQGPQFIFQYYREEENGRGNFPPRFSGLQFPNYSSELNVNALELDDSALYLCASSLDRARTGELFFGEGSRLTVL.

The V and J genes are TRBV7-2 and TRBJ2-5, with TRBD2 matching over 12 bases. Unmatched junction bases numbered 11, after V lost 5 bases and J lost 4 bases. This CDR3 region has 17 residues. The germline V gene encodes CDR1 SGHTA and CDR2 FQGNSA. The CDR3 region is CASSKVGLAGIRETQYF. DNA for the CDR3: TGTGCCAGCAGCAAAGTTGGACTAGCGGGGATTAGAGAGACCCAGTACTTC.

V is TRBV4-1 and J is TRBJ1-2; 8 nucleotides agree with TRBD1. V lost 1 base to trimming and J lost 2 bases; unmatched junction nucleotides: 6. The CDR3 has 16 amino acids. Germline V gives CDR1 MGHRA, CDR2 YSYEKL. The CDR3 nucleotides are TGCGCCAGCAGCCAAGTTGGGACAGGAATGAACTATGGCTACACCTTC. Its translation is CASSQVGTGMNYGYTF.

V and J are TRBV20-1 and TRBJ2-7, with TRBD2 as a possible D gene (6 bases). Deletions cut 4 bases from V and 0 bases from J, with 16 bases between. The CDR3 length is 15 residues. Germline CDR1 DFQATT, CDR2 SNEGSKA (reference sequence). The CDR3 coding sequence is TGCAGTGCTACCCGTGGGGACTTTATCTCCTACGAGCAGTACTTC. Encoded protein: CSATRGDFISYEQYF.

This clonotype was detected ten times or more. In DNA form, the CDR3 reads TGTGCCAGCAGTCCCACAAGGAATGAGCAGTTCTTC. This encodes CASSPTRNEQFF. J is TRBJ2-1 and V is TRBV27, with D uncertain. Germline V gene data show CDR1 as MNHEY and CDR2 as SMNVEV (reference sequence). Trimming removed 5 bases from V and 7 bases from J, with 9 bases in between. There are 12 residues in the CDR3.

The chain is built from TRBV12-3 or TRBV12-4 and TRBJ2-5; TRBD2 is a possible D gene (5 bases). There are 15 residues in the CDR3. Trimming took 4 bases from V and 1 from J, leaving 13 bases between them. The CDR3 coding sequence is TGTGCCAGCAGTTACTACGGAGGAACCCAAGAGACCCAGTACTTC. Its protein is CASSYYGGTQETQYF.

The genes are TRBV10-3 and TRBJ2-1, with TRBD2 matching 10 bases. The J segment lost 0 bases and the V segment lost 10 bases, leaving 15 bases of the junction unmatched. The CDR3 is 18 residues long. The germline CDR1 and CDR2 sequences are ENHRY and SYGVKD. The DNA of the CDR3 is TGTGCCACCGGCTTAGCGGGGGGCTTTTCTAGCTCCTACAATGAGCAGTTCTTC. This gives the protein CATGLAGGFSSSYNEQFF.